This TCR beta chain was captured in a study of graft-versus-host responses after intestinal transplantation. Study-wide context: Each recipient received a multivisceral, liver-intestinal, or isolated intestinal graft.

Data came from immunoSEQ multiplex PCR; TCRdb stores just in-frame clones and leaves some out. This sample carries 85,000 to 100,000 clones, 75% to 95% of them seen once, and the ten largest clones take approximately 0.32%. For this clone: Its antigen is unknown.

Findings and limits, study-wide: Graft-donor T cell macrochimerism in patients accompanied high graft-versus-host to host-versus-graft clonal ratios in allografts. The recipient marrow held GvH clones, and some of them showed up first in ileum or blood.

The V end was cut by 10 bases, the J end by 2 bases, with 13 bases between. In germline, CDR1 is MNHEY, CDR2 SVGAGI. This CDR3 comprises 13 residues. The clonotype comes from a human donor who was the organ donor for an intestinal transplant. The V and J genes are TRBV6-5 and TRBJ2-3; D unresolved. The sequencing here drew on unstimulated CD4+ T cells sorted from spleen or lymph node cells, taken before transplant. CDR3 residues: CATQEIYTDTQYF. The CDR3 DNA reads as TGTGCCACACAAGAAATATACACAGATACGCAGTATTTT.